This TCR beta chain was obtained from a study of T cells in Graves' hyperthyroidism and ophthalmopathy (dated by TCRdb to about 2019). In the study overall: Peripheral blood was collected at initial diagnosis, before any treatment. The 85 to 100 discovery patients were divided at random into training and test sets in a 7:3 ratio. The study also compared thyroid tissue and blood T-cell repertoires from over 5 Graves' hyperthyroidism patients. An independent validation cohort of 18 to 20 hyperthyroidism patients and about 16 patients who later progressed to ophthalmopathy tested prospective prediction of ophthalmopathy. TCR V-J signatures able to tell the groups apart were searched for in a discovery cohort of 90 to 100 patients, of whom around 43 had Graves' ophthalmopathy and around 56 had stable Graves' hyperthyroidism. The paper describes TCR Vbeta CDR3 sequencing of roughly 130 peripheral blood samples, made up of 43 ophthalmopathy patients, some 80 hyperthyroidism patients and roughly 17 progressor patients. Following sampling, methimazole starting at 30 mg daily was given to hyperthyroidism patients, and high-dose intravenous methylprednisolone was given to ophthalmopathy patients.

TCR beta CDR3 regions were amplified from RNA transcripts. For the first round of RT-PCR on the TCR CDR3, the HTBI primer set was used together with the Qiagen OneStep RT-PCR kit. Libraries were constructed in a second round of multiplex PCR, after which size selection and purification were performed. Sequencing of the libraries was done on an Illumina HiSeq2000 using paired-end 100 bp reads. Processing in the source paper ran as follows. SOAPnuke was used to process the raw data, removing reads that contained adapters or uncalled bases, had a mean Phred below 15, or lacked an exact match to the constant primer or identifier. COPE v1.2.5 was used to merge high-quality paired reads, and clonotypes were defined as unique nucleotide sequences. MiTCR v1.1 was used to align clonotypes to the IMGT TRBV, TRBD and TRBJ reference segments. The analysis was restricted to V-J combinations with a frequency above 0.0001, which together covered just over 99% of the repertoires. The TCS score was defined as the ratio of F50 (clonal expansion) to E x V (chaos), calculated using BLOSUM62-based TCRdist between CDR3 peptides within each V-J. Welch's t-statistics and random forest reduced around 510 V-J features to about 13, which were used in a naive Bayes classifier (R e1071). Using fastp at Q25 and MiXCR, TCRdb reprocessed the public reads and kept productive beta chains. A single entry per CDR3 protein holds the most common genes and DNA from its merged rows. In this record, the V and J calls reflect TCRdb's handling and not the investigators' own analysis. For this sample there are 190,000 or so distinct CDR3 sequences; about 16% appear just once. The ten most abundant clones make up over 35% of the sample.

A remark on this clonotype: This receptor's antigen is unknown. No much larger clone exists at a distance of one base, and base qualities are not known.

Summary of the overall study and its limitations: Blood samples also contained most of the expanded thyroid clonotypes (frequency above 0.001), which suggests that blood repertoires may reflect thyroid immune responses. In validation, the model predicted progression to ophthalmopathy a median of about 6.5 months before onset, with 70% to 71% sensitivity and almost 75% specificity. In cross-validation, a model built on a 13 V-J signature told ophthalmopathy apart from stable hyperthyroidism with 85% to 90% sensitivity and approximately 84% specificity, and in testing the same model reached 80%/75%. Sample size was not statistically predetermined, and blinding of investigators to group allocation was not performed.

A patient counted as having stable Graves' hyperthyroidism if no progression to ophthalmopathy occurred over 18 months of follow-up. Hyperthyroidism patients were aged 18 to 65 years and newly diagnosed, with disease duration of less than 2 months. Any patient with an uncontrolled infection, another autoimmune disease, pregnancy or lactation was excluded. Diagnoses were established on the basis of clinical symptoms, serum thyroxine and TRAb, thyroid ultrasound, and orbital computed tomography. PBMCs were isolated from about 10 ml of fresh peripheral blood by Ficoll-Paque density gradient centrifugation. Trizol reagent was used to extract total RNA, and RNA quality was then checked on an Agilent 2100 Bioanalyzer. The CDR3 numbers 14 residues from cysteine through phenylalanine. The read is trimmed to its CDR3 DNA, 42 bases read in frame from base 1. Trimming removed 0 bases from V and 4 bases from J, leaving 10 bases between the germline ends. Based on the germline V gene, the CDR1 and CDR2 sequences are SGHRS and YFSETQ.

Sequenced sample: blood. The rearrangement joined TRBV5-1 to TRBJ1-1; no D segment can be confidently identified. The sequence derives from a man aged 35 to 55 with Graves' hyperthyroidism. The CDR3 is CASSLVEGATEAFF. The sequenced DNA is TGCGCCAGCAGCTTGGTAGAGGGTGCCACTGAAGCTTTCTTT.